These 31 T cell receptor beta chains were sequenced from one sample in a study of blood T cell repertoires in COVID-19 (dated by TCRdb to about 2020). The receptor library was made with the immunoSEQ multiplex PCR assay. Sourced from immuneACCESS, this table was stored by TCRdb with only in-frame sequences that have V and J called. A share of the clones is absent; for the studies checked, an unresolved V gene accounts for under half, and the remainder has no known explanation. For this sample the table gives approximately 40,000 clones, of which around 83% were detected only once. The ten largest clones represent 2.6% of the sample. Source material: peripheral blood. These receptors all come from a woman aged 55-70 years with acute or convalescent COVID-19.

V usage is TRBV30 and J usage is TRBJ1-6; TRBD1 agrees at 7 bases. The J segment lost 4 bases and the V segment lost 2 bases, leaving 2 bases of the junction unmatched. This CDR3 spans 14 amino acids. Germline assignment: CDR1 GTSNPN and CDR2 SVGIG (reference sequence). CDR3 sequence (DNA): TGTGCCTGGAGTCCGGGACAGTATAATTCACCCCTCCACTTT. It encodes CAWSPGQYNSPLHF.

This sequence joins TRBV6-5 and TRBJ2-3; maybe TRBD2 (7 bases). The CDR3 consists of 15 residues. V dropped 7 bases and J dropped 1 base, with 15 bases sitting between them. Per the germline V gene, CDR1 is MNHEY and CDR2 is SVGAGI. The CDR3 nucleotides are TGTGCCAGCAAGGTTAGGGGGAGGGGCACAGATACGCAGTATTTT. Translating it yields CASKVRGRGTDTQYF.

This clone was observed a handful of times. Here the CDR3 reads CASSYSMSVWGGGYTF. Written as DNA, the CDR3 is TGTGCCAGCAGTTACTCGATGAGCGTCTGGGGGGGTGGCTACACCTTC. This chain uses TRBV6-5 with TRBJ1-2; D might be TRBD1 (5 bases). The V gene's germline CDR1 is MNHEY and CDR2 SVGAGI. V lost 0 bases, J lost 7 bases, and 18 bases lay in between. There are 16 residues in the CDR3.

This chain links TRBV6-5 with TRBJ2-3, with 8 bases that match TRBD2. This CDR3 has 16 residues. Per the germline V gene, CDR1 is MNHEY and CDR2 is SVGAGI. V dropped 0 bases and J dropped 4; count of bases not matched to a gene: 6. The DNA of the CDR3 is TGTGCCAGCAGTTACTCATTCGGGGGGGCCTCAGATACGCAGTATTTT. This sequence encodes CASSYSFGGASDTQYF.

DNA of the CDR3: TGCGCCAGCAGCTTGGGGGGCGCCGGGGAGCTGTTTTTT. Protein product: CASSLGGAGELFF. The chain couples TRBV5-1 to TRBJ2-2, with TRBD1 as a possible D gene (5 bases). Between the trimmed V and J ends, which lost 0 bases and 6 bases, there was a span of 6 bases. CDR3 length: 13 residues. Germline V gene data show CDR1 as SGHRS and CDR2 as YFSETQ.

This chain links TRBV7-9 with TRBJ1-3, with D maybe TRBD1 (6 bases). The length of the CDR3 is 15 residues. Germline V gives CDR1 SEHNR, CDR2 FQNEAQ (reference sequence). V lost 4 bases and J lost 4, with 14 bases in between. The CDR3 loop reads CASSYRTQGGNTIYF. The CDR3 bases are TGTGCCAGCAGCTATAGGACGCAGGGGGGAAACACCATATATTTT.

The chain employs TRBV23-1 and TRBJ2-7; TRBD1 matches 8 bases. TRBV23-1 is assigned to the ORF class and has an uncertain function. J lost 3 bases, V lost 7 bases, and 8 bases had no gene match. This CDR3 comprises 14 residues. The CDR3 bases are TGCGCCAGCAAGACAGGGGCGGTAAACTACGAGCAGTACTTC. As protein: CASKTGAVNYEQYF.

This clone was seen a few times. The V and J genes are TRBV7-2 and TRBJ2-5; tentative D call: TRBD1 (5 bases). CDR3 length: 13 residues. V lost 0 bases, J lost 3 bases, and 5 bases lay in between. From germline, CDR1 is SGHTA and CDR2 FQGNSA. CDR3 in amino acids: CASSLAREETQYF. The CDR3 DNA reads as TGTGCCAGCAGCTTAGCCAGGGAAGAGACCCAGTACTTC.

A single count supports this clone. V gene TRBV7-9 combines with J gene TRBJ1-5; D is undetermined. Trimming stripped 5 bases from V and 2 bases from J, with 7 bases between. CDR1 is SEHNR, CDR2 FQNEAQ, per germline (reference sequence). CDR3 size: 13 residues. The CDR3 DNA is TGTGCCAGCAGCCTTCGGGGCAATCAGCCCCAGCATTTT. Translation: CASSLRGNQPQHF.

V gene TRBV19 combines with J gene TRBJ2-5, with 9 bases that match TRBD2. Trimming took 9 bases from V and 5 from J; bases not matched to a gene: 16. The germline V gene encodes CDR1 LNHDA and CDR2 SQIVND (reference sequence). This CDR3 region has 16 residues. The CDR3 DNA reads TGTGCCAGCAGCTCGATCGAAGTAGCGGGAGCGGAGACCCAGTACTTC. Its protein is CASSSIEVAGAETQYF.

The V gene is TRBV6-5, the J gene TRBJ2-4, with TRBD1 matching over 9 bases. This CDR3 region has 15 residues. Looked up from germline, CDR1 is MNHEY and CDR2 is SVGAGI. After removal of 8 bases from V and 6 bases from J, the junction contained 11 bases not matched to a gene. The DNA for the CDR3 is TGTGCCAGCGGGGGGGGAGGGACAGGGATAAACATTCAGTACTTC. This sequence encodes CASGGGGTGINIQYF.

This sequence joins TRBV6-2 or TRBV6-3 and TRBJ2-3; D is unclear. Germline CDR1 reads MNHEY; CDR2 reads SVGEGT. V shed 5 bases and J shed 5 bases, with 8 bases lying between them. CDR3 size: 12 residues. As DNA, the CDR3 is TGTGCCAGCAGTCGCTCAGGAGATACGCAGTATTTT. Amino acids: CASSRSGDTQYF.

This rearrangement joins TRBV15 to TRBJ2-3; 11 nucleotides align to TRBD2. Germline V CDR1 and CDR2: LNHNV, YYDKDF (reference sequence). This CDR3 has 15 residues. V lost 9 bases and J lost 3; bases outside the gene matches: 8. The CDR3 DNA is TGTGCCACTACGTTACTAGCGGGAGTGACAGATACGCAGTATTTT. Its translation: CATTLLAGVTDTQYF.

V usage is TRBV7-2 and J usage is TRBJ2-5; tentatively, D is TRBD1 (5 bases). The germline V gene encodes CDR1 SGHTA and CDR2 FQGNSA. The CDR3 covers 15 residues. V lost 5 bases to trimming and J lost 1 base, with 14 bases between them. CDR3 sequence: CASSQGGRLQETQYF. The CDR3 nucleotides are TGTGCCAGCAGCCAGGGCGGACGTCTCCAAGAGACCCAGTACTTC. The variable domain in full, completed from reference TRBV7-2 and TRBJ2-5, reads GAGVSQSPSNKVTEKGKDVELRCDPISGHTALYWYRQSLGQGLEFLIYFQGNSAPDKSGLPSDRFSAERTGGSVSTLTIQRTQQEDSAVYLCASSQGGRLQETQYFGPGTRLLVL.

The chain is built from TRBV7-8 and TRBJ1-2; tentatively, D is TRBD1 (5 bases). Germline lookup yields CDR1 SGHVS and CDR2 FQNEAQ. Trimming pared 5 bases from V and 4 bases from J, leaving 14 bases between. The CDR3 length is 14 residues. The CDR3 DNA reads as TGTGCCAGCAGCCCCCCTCCCCAGGGCTATGGCTACACCTTC. Amino acids: CASSPPPQGYGYTF. The complete variable domain, with remaining parts taken from reference TRBV7-8 and TRBJ1-2, reads GAGVSQSPRYKVAKRGQDVALRCDPISGHVSLFWYQQALGQGPEFLTYFQNEAQLDKSGLPSDRFFAERPEGSVSTLKIQRTQQEDSAVYLCASSPPPQGYGYTFGSGTRLTVV.

V gene TRBV27 combines with J gene TRBJ1-6, with D possibly TRBD1 on 5 matching bases. V was pared by 3 bases and J by 14 bases, with 14 bases between. The CDR3 sequence is 13 residues long. Germline CDR1 is MNHEY and CDR2 is SMNVEV (reference sequence). The CDR3 reads CASSFGGGKTLHF. CDR3 bases: TGTGCCAGCAGTTTTGGGGGGGGAAAGACCCTCCACTTT.

The chain couples TRBV20-1 to TRBJ2-2; D gene ambiguous. This CDR3 is 11 amino acids long. Trimming left V 4 bases short and J 2 bases short, with 2 bases between. CDR1 and CDR2 (germline): DFQATT, SNEGSKA (reference sequence). The CDR3 region has the DNA TGCAGTGCTACAAACACCGGGGAGCTGTTTTTT. It yields the protein CSATNTGELFF.

V usage is TRBV9 and J usage is TRBJ2-1; the match to TRBD2 covers 13 bases. V shed 4 bases and J 0 bases; nucleotides not matched to a gene: 13. This CDR3 is 20 amino acids long. Germline V gene data show CDR1 as SGDLS and CDR2 as YYNGEE. Here the CDR3 DNA reads TGTGCCAGCAGCACCTCCGGACTAGCGGGAGCCCCCAGCTCCTACAATGAGCAGTTCTTC. Its protein is CASSTSGLAGAPSSYNEQFF. Drawing the rest from reference TRBV9 and TRBJ2-1, the complete variable domain is DSGVTQTPKHLITATGQRVTLRCSPRSGDLSVYWYQQSLDQGLQFLIQYYNGEERAKGNILERFSAQQFPDLHSELNLSSLELGDSALYFCASSTSGLAGAPSSYNEQFFGPGTRLTVL.

The chain is built from TRBV10-3 and TRBJ1-6, with TRBD1 identical over 12 bases. This CDR3 has 17 residues. Germline CDR1 and CDR2: ENHRY and SYGVKD. J gave up 9 bases and V 2 bases, and 8 bases lay outside the gene matches. CDR3 in amino acids: CAISEGTGGAISSPLHF. DNA of the CDR3: TGTGCCATCAGTGAGGGGACAGGGGGCGCGATCAGTTCACCCCTCCACTTT.

This clone is a singleton in its sample. V is TRBV19 and J is TRBJ2-7, with D possibly being TRBD2 (6 bases). Germline V CDR1 and CDR2: LNHDA, SQIVND (reference sequence). V lost 3 bases and J 3 bases, leaving 12 bases between the germline ends. The CDR3 is 14 residues long. This CDR3 is CASSIAAGSYEQYF. The CDR3 DNA is TGTGCCAGTAGTATTGCTGCGGGAAGCTACGAGCAGTACTTC.

The chain uses TRBV10-3 and TRBJ1-5; 8 bases line up with TRBD1. Germline assignment: CDR1 ENHRY and CDR2 SYGVKD. There are 16 residues in the CDR3. The ends lost 3 bases at V and 2 bases at J; junction bases unmatched: 6. The CDR3 spells CAISDPDRDGNQPQHF. CDR3 DNA: TGTGCCATCAGTGACCCGGACAGGGACGGCAATCAGCCCCAGCATTTT.

The chain joins TRBV7-9 to TRBJ2-5, with D perhaps TRBD2 (5 bases). Germline assignment: CDR1 SEHNR and CDR2 FQNEAQ (reference sequence). The length of the CDR3 is 15 residues. V was trimmed by 3 bases and J by 0 bases, leaving 11 bases between them. The CDR3 DNA is TGTGCCAGCAGCTTGACTGAGGGAAACCAAGAGACCCAGTACTTC. It codes for CASSLTEGNQETQYF.

The genes are TRBV10-2 and TRBJ2-5, with 15 bases lining up with TRBD2. This CDR3 spans 19 amino acids. With 6 bases clipped from V and 0 bases from J, the junction kept 11 bases outside the gene matches. Germline CDR1 is WSHSY and CDR2 is SAAADI. CDR3 nucleotides: TGCGCCAGCAGGGGGATGGGGACTAGCGGGGGGATGTACCAAGAGACCCAGTACTTC. The encoded protein is CASRGMGTSGGMYQETQYF.

The V call is TRBV30, the J call TRBJ1-3; D gene uncertain. CDR1 is GTSNPN and CDR2 is SVGIG in the germline V gene (reference sequence). Trimming removed 3 bases at V and 0 bases at J, with 9 bases between. CDR3 size: 14 residues. CDR3 DNA: TGTGCCTGGAGCGAGCGGGCCTCTGGAAACACCATATATTTT. Translation gives CAWSERASGNTIYF.

This chain connects TRBV30 to TRBJ2-5, with TRBD2 matching 11 bases. The CDR3 has 17 amino acids. Per the germline V gene, CDR1 is GTSNPN and CDR2 is SVGIG (reference sequence). The ends lost 4 bases at V and 5 bases at J; junction bases unmatched: 15. For the CDR3, the DNA is TGTGCCTGGAACCCCTTACCCGGGACTAGCGGTGAGGAGACCCAGTACTTC. Translated, it gives CAWNPLPGTSGEETQYF.

There are a few counts of this clone. The chain uses TRBV5-1 and TRBJ1-5, with D possibly TRBD1 on 5 matching bases. Germline values: CDR1 SGHRS, CDR2 YFSETQ. V lost 3 bases to trimming and J lost 0 bases, with 10 bases between them. The CDR3 runs 15 residues. The CDR3 coding sequence is TGCGCCAGCAGCTCCACAGGAAATAGCAATCAGCCCCAGCATTTT. Its translation: CASSSTGNSNQPQHF.

V usage is TRBV5-1 and J usage is TRBJ1-2, with 7 bases aligning to TRBD1. The trim removed 1 base at V and 3 bases at J, leaving 6 bases unmatched. Germline V gene lookup returns CDR1 SGHRS and CDR2 YFSETQ. CDR3 size: 15 residues. In DNA form, the CDR3 reads TGCGCCAGCAGCTTGCAAGGGGGCGAAGACTATGGCTACACCTTC. Translation gives CASSLQGGEDYGYTF.

The CDR3 is CASSPTGTGRGNTIYF. The DNA for the CDR3 is TGCGCCAGCAGCCCTACCGGGACAGGAAGAGGAAACACCATATATTTT. The chain uses TRBV4-1 and TRBJ1-3; 8 bases align to TRBD1. Per the germline V gene, CDR1 is MGHRA and CDR2 is YSYEKL. V shed 4 bases, J shed 4 bases, and the junction held 9 bases outside the gene matches. The CDR3 is 16 residues long.

The gene calls are TRBV12-5 and TRBJ2-1; TRBD2 matches at 14 bases. This CDR3 contains 19 residues. CDR1 and CDR2 (germline): LGHNT, FRNRAP. The trim removed 6 bases at V and 6 bases at J, leaving 16 bases unmatched. The CDR3: CASGPDPGTSGRAFNEQFF. The CDR3 nucleotides are TGTGCTAGTGGGCCGGACCCCGGGACTAGCGGGAGAGCATTCAATGAGCAGTTCTTC. Complete variable domain (other parts from reference TRBV12-5 and TRBJ2-1): DARVTQTPRHKVTEMGQEVTMRCQPILGHNTVFWYRQTMMQGLELLAYFRNRAPLDDSGMPKDRFSAEMPDATLATLKIQPSEPRDSAVYFCASGPDPGTSGRAFNEQFFGPGTRLTVL.

The genes are TRBV27 and TRBJ1-4, with a possible D match to TRBD1 (6 bases). Germline assignment: CDR1 MNHEY and CDR2 SMNVEV (reference sequence). The CDR3 runs to 14 residues. With 5 bases removed from V and 2 bases from J, the gap between germline ends came to 9 bases. CDR3 sequence reads: CASSTGYTNEKLFF. The CDR3 nucleotides are TGTGCCAGCAGTACAGGGTACACTAATGAAAAACTGTTTTTT. The variable domain in full, completed from reference TRBV27 and TRBJ1-4, reads EAQVTQNPRYLITVTGKKLTVTCSQNMNHEYMSWYRQDPGLGLRQIYYSMNVEVTDKGDVPEGYKVSRKEKRNFPLILESPSPNQTSLYFCASSTGYTNEKLFFGSGTQLSVL.

In its sample, this clone was seen a few times. The rearrangement uses TRBV27 and TRBJ2-3; perhaps TRBD2 as D (5 bases). This CDR3 has 13 amino acids. The germline V gene encodes CDR1 MNHEY and CDR2 SMNVEV (reference sequence). The V gene lost 5 bases and the J gene lost 8 bases, with 14 bases spanning the gap. The DNA for the CDR3 is TGTGCCAGCAGTACAGATACTAGAGGTACGCAGTATTTT. Protein sequence: CASSTDTRGTQYF.